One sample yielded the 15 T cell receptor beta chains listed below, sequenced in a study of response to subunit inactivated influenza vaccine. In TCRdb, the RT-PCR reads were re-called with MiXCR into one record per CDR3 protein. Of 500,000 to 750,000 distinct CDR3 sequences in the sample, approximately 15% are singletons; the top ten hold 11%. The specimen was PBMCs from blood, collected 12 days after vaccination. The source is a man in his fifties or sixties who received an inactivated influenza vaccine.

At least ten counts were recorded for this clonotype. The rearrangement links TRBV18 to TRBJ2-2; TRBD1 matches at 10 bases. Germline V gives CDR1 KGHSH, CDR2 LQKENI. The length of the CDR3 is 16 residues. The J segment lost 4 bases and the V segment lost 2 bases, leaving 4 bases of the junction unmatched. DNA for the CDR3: TGTGCCAGCTCACCAGGGACAGGGGCGCTCACCGGGGAGCTGTTTTTT. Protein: CASSPGTGALTGELFF.

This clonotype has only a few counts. The CDR3 region has the DNA TGTGCCAGCAGTCCACTCGCCGGGACAGGGTTAACCGGGGAGCTGTTTTTT. Its protein product is CASSPLAGTGLTGELFF. The chain has TRBV7-2 and TRBJ2-2; 9 nucleotides match TRBD1. Losses at the gene ends were 6 bases for V and 5 bases for J; bases not matched to a gene: 13. The CDR3 is 17 amino acids. Germline V gene data show CDR1 as SGHTA and CDR2 as FQGNSA.

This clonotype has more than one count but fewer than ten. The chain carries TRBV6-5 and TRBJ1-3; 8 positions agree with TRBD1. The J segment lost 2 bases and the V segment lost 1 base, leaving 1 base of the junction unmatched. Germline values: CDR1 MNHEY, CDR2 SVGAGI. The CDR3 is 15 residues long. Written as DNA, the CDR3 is TGTGCCAGCAGTTACTTCAGGGGGCCTGGAAACACCATATATTTT. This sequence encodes CASSYFRGPGNTIYF.

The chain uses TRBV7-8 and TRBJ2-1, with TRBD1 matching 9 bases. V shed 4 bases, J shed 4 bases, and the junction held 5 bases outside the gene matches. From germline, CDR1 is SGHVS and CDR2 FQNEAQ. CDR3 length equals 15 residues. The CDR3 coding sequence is TGTGCCAGCAGCTCGACGACAGGGGGATACAATGAGCAGTTCTTC. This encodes CASSSTTGGYNEQFF.

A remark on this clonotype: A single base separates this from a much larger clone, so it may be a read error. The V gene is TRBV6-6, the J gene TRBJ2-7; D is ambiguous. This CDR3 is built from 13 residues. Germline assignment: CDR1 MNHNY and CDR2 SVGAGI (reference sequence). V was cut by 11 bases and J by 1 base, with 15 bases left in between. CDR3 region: CACNTGPSYEQYF. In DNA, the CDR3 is TGTGCCTGCAATACCGGGCCTTCCTACGAGCAGTACTTC.

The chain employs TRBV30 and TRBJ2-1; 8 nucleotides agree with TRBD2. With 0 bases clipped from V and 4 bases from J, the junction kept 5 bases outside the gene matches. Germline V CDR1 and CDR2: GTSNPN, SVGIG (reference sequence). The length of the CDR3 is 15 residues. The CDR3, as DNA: TGTGCCTGGAGTGTGGCGGGAGGTGGTTACAATGAGCAGTTCTTC. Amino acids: CAWSVAGGGYNEQFF.

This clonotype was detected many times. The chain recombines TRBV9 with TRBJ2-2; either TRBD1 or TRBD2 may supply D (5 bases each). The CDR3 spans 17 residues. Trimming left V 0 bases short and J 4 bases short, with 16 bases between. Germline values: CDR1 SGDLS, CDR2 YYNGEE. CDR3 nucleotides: TGTGCCAGCAGCGTAGGGTCGGGACGAGGTCCCACCGGGGAGCTGTTTTTT. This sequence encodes CASSVGSGRGPTGELFF.

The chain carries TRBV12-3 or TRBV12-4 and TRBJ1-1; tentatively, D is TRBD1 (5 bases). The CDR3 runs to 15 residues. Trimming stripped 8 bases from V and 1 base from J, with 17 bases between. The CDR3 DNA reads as TGTGCCAGCTCTTGGAACGGGGGGGGGAACACTGAAGCTTTCTTT. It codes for CASSWNGGGNTEAFF.

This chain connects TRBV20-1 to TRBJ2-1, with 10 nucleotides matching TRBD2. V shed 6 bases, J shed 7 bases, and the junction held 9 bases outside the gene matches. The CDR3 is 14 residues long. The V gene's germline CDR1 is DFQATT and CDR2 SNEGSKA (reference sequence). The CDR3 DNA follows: TGCAGTGCCCCACTAGCGGGGTGGGGGAATGAGCAGTTCTTC. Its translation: CSAPLAGWGNEQFF.

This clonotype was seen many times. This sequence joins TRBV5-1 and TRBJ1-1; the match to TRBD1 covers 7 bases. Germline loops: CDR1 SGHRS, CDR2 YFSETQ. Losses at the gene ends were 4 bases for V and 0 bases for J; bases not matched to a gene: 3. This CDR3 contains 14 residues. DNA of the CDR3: TGCGCCAGCAGCGAGGGACAGCTGAACACTGAAGCTTTCTTT. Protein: CASSEGQLNTEAFF.

CDR3 nucleotides: TGTGCCAGCAGTGCGGGACAGGGGGTGAACTATGGCTACACCTTC. It specifies CASSAGQGVNYGYTF. The rearrangement uses TRBV6-1 and TRBJ1-2; 11 bases align to TRBD1. This CDR3 contains 15 residues. Per germline, CDR1 MNHNS and CDR2 SASEGT. The ends lost 4 bases at V and 2 bases at J; junction bases unmatched: 3.

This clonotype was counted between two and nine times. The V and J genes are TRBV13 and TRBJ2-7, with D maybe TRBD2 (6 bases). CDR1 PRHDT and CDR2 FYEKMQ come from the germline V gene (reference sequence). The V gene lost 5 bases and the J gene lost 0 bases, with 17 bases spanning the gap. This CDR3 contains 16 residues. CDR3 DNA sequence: TGTGCCAGCAGCCCCTTAAAAAGCGGGTCCTCCTACGAGCAGTACTTC. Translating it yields CASSPLKSGSSYEQYF. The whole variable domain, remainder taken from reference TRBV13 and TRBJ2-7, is AAGVIQSPRHLIKEKRETATLKCYPIPRHDTVYWYQQGPGQDPQFLISFYEKMQSDKGSIPDRFSAQQFSDYHSELNMSSLELGDSALYFCASSPLKSGSSYEQYFGPGTRLTVT.

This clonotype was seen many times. In DNA, the CDR3 is TGTGCCAGCAGACGGGACAGATTCCTGAACTATGGCTACACCTTC. As protein: CASRRDRFLNYGYTF. The genes are TRBV12-3 or TRBV12-4 and TRBJ1-2; TRBD1 aligns across 7 bases. The length of the CDR3 is 15 residues. The J segment lost 2 bases and the V segment lost 6 bases, leaving 9 bases of the junction unmatched.

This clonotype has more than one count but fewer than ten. CDR3 region: CASSQILMTVGSGNTIYF. The CDR3 region has the DNA TGTGCCAGCAGCCAGATCCTGATGACAGTCGGCTCTGGAAACACCATATATTTT. The chain carries TRBV11-2 and TRBJ1-3; D perhaps matches TRBD1 (5 bases). The CDR3 contains 18 residues. Germline V gene lookup returns CDR1 SGHAT and CDR2 FQNNGV. Trimming stripped 5 bases from V and 0 bases from J, with 20 bases between. The whole variable domain, remainder taken from reference TRBV11-2 and TRBJ1-3, is EAGVAQSPRYKIIEKRQSVAFWCNPISGHATLYWYQQILGQGPKLLIQFQNNGVVDDSQLPKDRFSAERLKGVDSTLKIQPAKLEDSAVYLCASSQILMTVGSGNTIYFGEGSWLTVV.

The CDR3 spells CASSLVGLGQNNEQFF. DNA of the CDR3: TGTGCCAGCAGCTTAGTCGGTTTAGGGCAGAACAATGAGCAGTTCTTC. The gene calls are TRBV7-9 and TRBJ2-1; D gene unclear. V was cut by 1 base and J by 5 bases, with 15 bases left in between. The germline gives CDR1 SEHNR, CDR2 FQNEAQ (reference sequence). CDR3 length equals 16 residues. The entire variable domain, with the rest obtained from reference TRBV7-9 and TRBJ2-1, is as follows: DTGVSQNPRHKITKRGQNVTFRCDPISEHNRLYWYRQTLGQGPEFLTYFQNEAQLEKSRLLSDRFSAERPKGSFSTLEIQRTEQGDSAMYLCASSLVGLGQNNEQFFGPGTRLTVL.